This T cell receptor (beta chain) was found in a study of beta chain features in type 1 diabetes. Regarding the study as a whole: Moderate yet significant TCRB CDR3 shortening was seen in Type 1 diabetes patients in all four CD4+ subsets.

Expressed TCRB transcripts were sequenced, since all the RNA that had been isolated was reverse transcribed. This table comes from immunoSEQ multiplex PCR, and its TCRdb copy is limited to in-frame clones, with some not included. The data show roughly 330,000 clones, around an eighth seen once. V lost 6 bases to trimming and J lost 4 bases; unmatched junction nucleotides: 13. The CDR3 has 16 amino acids. Germline assignment: CDR1 KGHSH and CDR2 LQKENI. This clone showed up just a few times. The antigen remains unidentified. Source material: naive CD4+ T cells from blood. This receptor was taken from a young woman with type 1 diabetes. The rearrangement links TRBV18 to TRBJ1-2, with 8 bases aligning to TRBD1. CDR3 protein: CASSPLGQGAFYGYTF. CDR3 bases: TGTGCCAGCTCTCCCCTTGGGCAGGGGGCGTTCTATGGCTACACCTTC.